This entry features one T cell receptor (beta chain) sequence. These data originate in a study of blood T cell repertoires in COVID-19. Assay used: immunoSEQ multiplex PCR; TCRdb lists only in-frame clones, some missing. This sample carries fewer than 250,000 clones, about 82% of them seen once, and the ten largest clones take approximately 2%. The germline V gene encodes CDR1 LGHDT and CDR2 YNNKEL (reference sequence). Unmatched junction bases numbered 22, after V lost 8 bases and J lost 8 bases. There are 18 residues in the CDR3. Sequenced sample: PBMCs or T cells enriched from blood (not recorded which). This receptor was identified in a woman aged 45-65 years who had recovered from COVID-19. V and J are TRBV3-1 (or the pseudogene TRBV3-2) and TRBJ1-4; 8 bases match TRBD1. CDR3 nucleotide sequence: TGTGCCAGCGGAAGCCGACAGGGGACGACTTCAGGCCACGAAAAACTGTTTTTT. It specifies CASGSRQGTTSGHEKLFF.